These 22 T cell receptor beta chains were sequenced from one sample in a study of cytomegalovirus exposure and HLA in healthy donors. The protocol was immunoSEQ multiplex PCR, while the TCRdb copy is restricted to in-frame clones and leaves out a portion. Altogether approximately 100,000 clones are present, about 88% being singletons, with the ten largest covering about 2%. The sample taken for sequencing was PBMCs. Every receptor here comes from a woman aged 18-29 years in good health and CMV-seronegative.

The chain uses TRBV6-5 and TRBJ1-2; 8 bases map to TRBD1. Germline CDR1 and CDR2: MNHEY and SVGAGI. Trimming cost V 2 bases and J 4 bases; bases outside gene matches: 6. This CDR3 has 15 residues. CDR3 DNA sequence: TGTGCCAGCAGTTACCACCAGGGGGCAGGCTATGGCTACACCTTC. Its protein is CASSYHQGAGYGYTF.

CDR3 loop: CASSVGGSEAFF. The CDR3 DNA is TGTGCCAGCAGCGTCGGAGGATCTGAAGCTTTCTTT. This rearrangement joins TRBV9 to TRBJ1-1; D gene uncertain. This CDR3 contains 12 residues. Germline CDR1 reads SGDLS; CDR2 reads YYNGEE. V was pared by 2 bases and J by 6 bases, with 8 bases between.

The rearrangement links TRBV27 to TRBJ2-7, with 9 bases aligning to TRBD2. Germline V gene data show CDR1 as MNHEY and CDR2 as SMNVEV (reference sequence). This CDR3 contains 14 residues. The junction had 8 bases not matched to a gene; V was cut back by 6 bases and J by 5 bases. The CDR3 sequence is CASSIAGEGNEQYF. CDR3 sequence (DNA): TGTGCCAGCAGCATAGCGGGAGAGGGTAACGAGCAGTACTTC.

The V call is TRBV27, the J call TRBJ2-1; D may be TRBD1 (5 bases). CDR3 length: 14 amino acids. Germline CDR1 and CDR2: MNHEY and SMNVEV (reference sequence). V shed 6 bases and J shed 6 bases, with 15 bases lying between them. CDR3 region: CASRSQGVSNEQFF. The CDR3 DNA sequence: TGTGCCAGCAGATCCCAGGGCGTTAGCAATGAGCAGTTCTTC.

The chain is built from TRBV5-1 and TRBJ2-7; 11 bases map to TRBD1. Trimming cost V 4 bases and J 4 bases; bases outside gene matches: 7. Germline loops: CDR1 SGHRS, CDR2 YFSETQ. The CDR3 loop spans 15 amino acids. CDR3 amino acids: CASSHPGTGGYEQYF. For the CDR3, the DNA is TGCGCCAGCAGCCATCCCGGGACAGGGGGTTACGAGCAGTACTTC.

V usage is TRBV4-3 and J usage is TRBJ2-3; 10 positions agree with TRBD2. The germline CDR1 and CDR2 sequences are LGHNA and YSLEER. The CDR3 has 17 amino acids. With 0 bases clipped from V and 0 bases from J, the junction kept 3 bases outside the gene matches. The CDR3 sequence: CASSQDRSGGSTDTQYF. DNA of the CDR3: TGCGCCAGCAGCCAAGATCGTAGCGGGGGGAGCACAGATACGCAGTATTTT.

In its sample, this clone was seen once. This chain joins TRBV6-5 and TRBJ2-5; possible D gene TRBD2, 5 bases. V lost 6 bases to trimming and J lost 5 bases, with 13 bases between them. The CDR3 runs to 13 residues. Germline CDR1 MNHEY, CDR2 SVGAGI. The CDR3 loop reads CASRRTRRETQYF. CDR3 sequence (DNA): TGTGCCAGCAGACGTACTAGGCGCGAGACCCAGTACTTC.

This chain joins TRBV28 and TRBJ1-1; TRBD1 matches 11 bases. V lost 5 bases, J lost 6 bases, and 8 bases stayed unmatched. This CDR3 has 15 residues. The germline gives CDR1 MDHEN, CDR2 SYDVKM. DNA for the CDR3: TGTGCCAGCAGTCGGTGGACAGGGGGCAGGTCTGAAGCTTTCTTT. This translates into CASSRWTGGRSEAFF.

This chain uses TRBV19 with TRBJ2-3; 10 bases agree with TRBD1. CDR3 length equals 16 residues. V lost 6 bases to trimming and J lost 4 bases; unmatched junction nucleotides: 10. CDR1 LNHDA and CDR2 SQIVND come from the germline V gene (reference sequence). Here the CDR3 DNA reads TGTGCCAGTAGGACAGGGGGCGCATTGCCTGCAGATACGCAGTATTTT. This translates into CASRTGGALPADTQYF. Based on the CDR3 plus reference TRBV19 and TRBJ2-3, the full variable domain is DGGITQSPKYLFRKEGQNVTLSCEQNLNHDAMYWYRQDPGQGLRLIYYSQIVNDFQKGDIAEGYSVSREKKESFPLTVTSAQKNPTAFYLCASRTGGALPADTQYFGPGTRLTVL.

The chain carries TRBV6-6 and TRBJ1-2; D is possibly TRBD1 (6 bases). The length of the CDR3 is 15 residues. The germline CDR1 and CDR2 sequences are MNHNY and SVGAGI (reference sequence). Trimming cost V 6 bases and J 5 bases, with 19 bases left between them. Here the CDR3 reads CASRDSNRAQYGYTF. The CDR3 bases are TGTGCCAGCAGGGACAGTAACAGGGCTCAATATGGCTACACCTTC.

The rearrangement uses TRBV6-5 and TRBJ2-7; TRBD1 matches at 11 bases. V trimming: 4 bases; J trimming: 6 bases; junction bases outside the gene matches: 2. This CDR3 is built from 13 residues. Germline loops: CDR1 MNHEY, CDR2 SVGAGI. The DNA of the CDR3 is TGTGCCAGCAGTTCCGGGACAGGGGGCGAGCAGTACTTC. It is translated as CASSSGTGGEQYF.

The V gene is TRBV20-1, the J gene TRBJ1-2; no clear D. Germline V lookup: CDR1 DFQATT, CDR2 SNEGSKA (reference sequence). This CDR3 has 8 residues. V was cut by 7 bases and J by 6 bases, with 3 bases left in between. CDR3 residues: CSDNGYTF. The CDR3 bases are TGCAGTGATAATGGCTACACCTTC.

V is TRBV28 and J is TRBJ1-3; D gene uncertain. V was clipped by 2 bases and J by 3 bases, with 8 bases between them. This CDR3 has 14 residues. Per germline, CDR1 MDHEN and CDR2 SYDVKM. The chain's CDR3 is CASSLVTHGNTIYF. CDR3 sequence (DNA): TGTGCCAGCAGTTTAGTGACACATGGAAACACCATATATTTT. Full variable domain (missing parts from reference TRBV28 and TRBJ1-3): DVKVTQSSRYLVKRTGEKVFLECVQDMDHENMFWYRQDPGLGLRLIYFSYDVKMKEKGDIPEGYSVSREKKERFSLILESASTNQTSMYLCASSLVTHGNTIYFGEGSWLTVV.

The CDR3, as DNA: TGTGCCTGGAGCGAGGGAAGTGAGGGAACTGAAGCTTTCTTT. Its translation is CAWSEGSEGTEAFF. The rearrangement uses TRBV30 and TRBJ1-1; D remains ambiguous. Germline V CDR1 and CDR2: GTSNPN, SVGIG (reference sequence). V was trimmed by 3 bases and J by 5 bases, leaving 16 bases between them. The CDR3 is 14 residues long.

The genes are TRBV7-3 and TRBJ1-2; 9 bases align to TRBD1. This CDR3 contains 15 residues. V gave up 5 bases and J gave up 5 bases; unmatched junction bases: 9. Germline CDR1 and CDR2: SGHTA and FQGTGA. The CDR3 DNA is TGTGCCAGCAGCCTGGACGGGACAGGGCGGTATGGCTACACCTTC. The encoded protein is CASSLDGTGRYGYTF.

V is TRBV5-6 and J is TRBJ2-1, with 9 bases matching TRBD2. The CDR3 runs to 16 residues. Germline V gene data show CDR1 as SGHDT and CDR2 as YYEEEE. The J segment lost 4 bases and the V segment lost 2 bases, leaving 7 bases of the junction unmatched. The CDR3 DNA is TGTGCCAGCAGCTTAGGAGCGGGGGGAGAATACAATGAGCAGTTCTTC. Protein: CASSLGAGGEYNEQFF. The full variable domain, in which reference TRBV5-6 and TRBJ2-1 provide the parts outside the CDR3, is DAGVTQSPTHLIKTRGQQVTLRCSPKSGHDTVSWYQQALGQGPQFIFQYYEEEERQRGNFPDRFSGHQFPNYSSELNVNALLLGDSALYLCASSLGAGGEYNEQFFGPGTRLTVL.

The chain uses TRBV14 and TRBJ1-1; 9 nucleotides agree with TRBD1. The CDR3 loop spans 14 amino acids. Germline V gives CDR1 SGHDN, CDR2 FVKESK. V was clipped by 7 bases and J by 5 bases; unmatched bases: 8. The chain's CDR3 is CASTPTGGETEAFF. Written as DNA, the CDR3 is TGTGCCAGCACACCCACAGGGGGCGAAACTGAAGCTTTCTTT.

The rearrangement links TRBV28 to TRBJ2-1; TRBD1 might be the D (6 bases). This CDR3 has 16 residues. Trimming took 3 bases from V and 9 from J, leaving 21 bases between them. CDR1 and CDR2 (germline): MDHEN, SYDVKM. The CDR3 is CASSLVFEGVEFEQFF. The CDR3 nucleotides are TGTGCCAGCAGTTTGGTCTTCGAGGGGGTAGAGTTTGAGCAGTTCTTC.

The CDR3 DNA is TGTGCCAGCAGCTCGGGACTAGCGGGGGCCCACTCACGGTACGAGCAGTACTTC. Amino acid sequence: CASSSGLAGAHSRYEQYF. The chain employs TRBV28 and TRBJ2-7, with 14 bases lining up with TRBD2. The CDR3 contains 18 residues. Per germline, CDR1 MDHEN and CDR2 SYDVKM. The ends lost 6 bases at V and 4 bases at J; junction bases unmatched: 14.

The J gene is TRBJ2-1, the V gene TRBV2, with TRBD2 matching 14 bases. CDR1 and CDR2 (germline): SNHLY, FYNNEI. The CDR3 has 13 amino acids. V lost 9 bases, J lost 6 bases, and 1 base stayed unmatched. The CDR3 loop is CARGTSGSNEQFF. Here the CDR3 DNA reads TGTGCCAGGGGGACTAGCGGGAGCAATGAGCAGTTCTTC.

The chain carries TRBV6-5 and TRBJ2-5, with D possibly matching TRBD2 (7 bases). Germline V gene sequence: CDR1 MNHEY, CDR2 SVGAGI. V was clipped by 4 bases and J by 9 bases, with 15 bases between them. The CDR3 is made up of 13 amino acids. CDR3: CASSSLRGGAQYF. The CDR3 DNA follows: TGTGCCAGCAGTTCTTTGCGAGGGGGGGCCCAGTACTTC.

The chain employs TRBV4-3 and TRBJ2-1; TRBD2 matches at 8 bases. The germline gives CDR1 LGHNA, CDR2 YSLEER. V trimming: 0 bases; J trimming: 6 bases; junction bases outside the gene matches: 7. The CDR3 covers 16 residues. In DNA form, the CDR3 reads TGCGCCAGCAGCCAAGACAGAGCGGGGGCCTTCAATGAGCAGTTCTTC. Translation gives CASSQDRAGAFNEQFF.